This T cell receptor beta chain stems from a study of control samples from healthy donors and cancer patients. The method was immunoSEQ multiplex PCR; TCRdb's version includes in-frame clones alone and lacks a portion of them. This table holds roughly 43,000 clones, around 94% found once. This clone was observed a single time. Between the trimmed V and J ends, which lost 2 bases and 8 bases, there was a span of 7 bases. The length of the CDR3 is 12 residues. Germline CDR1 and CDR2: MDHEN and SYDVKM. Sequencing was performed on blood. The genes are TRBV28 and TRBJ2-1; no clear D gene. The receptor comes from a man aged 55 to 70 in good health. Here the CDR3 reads CASSLIADEQFF. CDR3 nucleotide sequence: TGTGCCAGCAGTTTAATAGCAGATGAGCAGTTCTTC. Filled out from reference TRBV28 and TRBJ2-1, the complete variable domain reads DVKVTQSSRYLVKRTGEKVFLECVQDMDHENMFWYRQDPGLGLRLIYFSYDVKMKEKGDIPEGYSVSREKKERFSLILESASTNQTSMYLCASSLIADEQFFGPGTRLTVL.